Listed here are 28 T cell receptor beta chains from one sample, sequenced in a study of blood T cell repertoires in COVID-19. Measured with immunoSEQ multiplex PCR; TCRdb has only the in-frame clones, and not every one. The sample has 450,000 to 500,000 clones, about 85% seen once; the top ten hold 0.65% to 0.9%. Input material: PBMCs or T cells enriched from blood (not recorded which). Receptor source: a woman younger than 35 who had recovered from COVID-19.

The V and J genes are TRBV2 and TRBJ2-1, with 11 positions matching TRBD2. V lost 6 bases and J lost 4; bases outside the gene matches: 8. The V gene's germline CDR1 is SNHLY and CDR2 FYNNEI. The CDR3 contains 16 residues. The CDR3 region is CASRVLAGGVYNEQFF. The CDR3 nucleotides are TGTGCCAGCAGGGTGTTAGCGGGGGGGGTGTACAATGAGCAGTTCTTC.

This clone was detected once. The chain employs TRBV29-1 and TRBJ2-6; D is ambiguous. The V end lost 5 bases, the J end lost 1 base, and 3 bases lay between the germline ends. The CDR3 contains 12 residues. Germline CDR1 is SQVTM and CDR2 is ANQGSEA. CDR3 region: CSVLSGANVLTF. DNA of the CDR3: TGCAGCGTTTTATCTGGGGCCAACGTCCTGACTTTC.

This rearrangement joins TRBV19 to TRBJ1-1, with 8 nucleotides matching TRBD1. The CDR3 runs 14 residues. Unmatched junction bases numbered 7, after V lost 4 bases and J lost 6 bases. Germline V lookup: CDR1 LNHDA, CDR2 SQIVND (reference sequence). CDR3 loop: CASSKIGTGSEAFF. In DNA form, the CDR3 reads TGTGCCAGTAGTAAGATCGGGACAGGTTCTGAAGCTTTCTTT.

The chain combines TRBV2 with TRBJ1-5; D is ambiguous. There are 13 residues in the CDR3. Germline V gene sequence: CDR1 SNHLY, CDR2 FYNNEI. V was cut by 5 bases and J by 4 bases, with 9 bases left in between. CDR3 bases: TGTGCCAGCAGTCTTACAGAGAATCAGCCCCAGCATTTT. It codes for CASSLTENQPQHF.

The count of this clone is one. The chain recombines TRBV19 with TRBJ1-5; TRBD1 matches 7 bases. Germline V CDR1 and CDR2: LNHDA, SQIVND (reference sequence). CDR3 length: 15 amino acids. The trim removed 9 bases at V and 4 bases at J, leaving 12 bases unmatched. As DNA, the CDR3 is TGTGCCAGCCTACACTACGACAGGGTAAATCAGCCCCAGCATTTT. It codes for CASLHYDRVNQPQHF.

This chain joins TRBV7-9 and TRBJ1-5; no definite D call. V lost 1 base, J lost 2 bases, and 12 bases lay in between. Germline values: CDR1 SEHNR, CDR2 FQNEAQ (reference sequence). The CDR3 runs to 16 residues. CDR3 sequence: CASSLEGGRGNQPQHF. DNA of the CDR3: TGTGCCAGCAGCTTAGAAGGAGGGCGTGGCAATCAGCCCCAGCATTTT.

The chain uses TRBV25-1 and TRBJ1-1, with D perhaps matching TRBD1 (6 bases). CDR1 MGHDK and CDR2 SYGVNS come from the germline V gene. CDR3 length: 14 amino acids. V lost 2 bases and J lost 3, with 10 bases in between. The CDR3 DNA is TGTGCCAGCAGTGAACCAGGGGAATACACTGAAGCTTTCTTT. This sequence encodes CASSEPGEYTEAFF.

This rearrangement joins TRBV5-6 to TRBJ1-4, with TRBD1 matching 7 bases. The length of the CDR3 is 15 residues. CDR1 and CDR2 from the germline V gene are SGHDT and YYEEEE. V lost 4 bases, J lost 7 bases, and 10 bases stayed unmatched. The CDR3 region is CASSHKSQGGEKLFF. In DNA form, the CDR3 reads TGTGCCAGCAGCCACAAGTCCCAGGGGGGTGAAAAACTGTTTTTT.

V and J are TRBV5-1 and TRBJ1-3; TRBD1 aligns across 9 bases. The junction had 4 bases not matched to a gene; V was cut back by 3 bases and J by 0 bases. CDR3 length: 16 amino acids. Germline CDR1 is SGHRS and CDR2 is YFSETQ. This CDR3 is CASSSGTGISGNTIYF. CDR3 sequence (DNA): TGCGCCAGCAGCTCCGGGACAGGGATCTCTGGAAACACCATATATTTT.

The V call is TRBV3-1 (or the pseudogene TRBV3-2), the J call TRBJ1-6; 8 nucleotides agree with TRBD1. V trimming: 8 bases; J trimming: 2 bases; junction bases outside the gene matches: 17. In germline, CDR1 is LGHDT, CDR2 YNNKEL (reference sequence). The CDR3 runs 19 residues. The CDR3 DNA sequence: TGTGCCAGCCGGGGGCTCTCCGGGACAGGAGGCGCCTATAATTCACCCCTCCACTTT. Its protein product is CASRGLSGTGGAYNSPLHF.

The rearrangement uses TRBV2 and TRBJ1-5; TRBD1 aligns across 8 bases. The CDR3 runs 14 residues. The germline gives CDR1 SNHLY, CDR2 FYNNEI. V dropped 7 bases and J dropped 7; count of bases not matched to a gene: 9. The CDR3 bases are TGTGCCAGCACTAGGGGGCAGGGGGCCCAGCCCCAGCATTTT. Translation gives CASTRGQGAQPQHF.

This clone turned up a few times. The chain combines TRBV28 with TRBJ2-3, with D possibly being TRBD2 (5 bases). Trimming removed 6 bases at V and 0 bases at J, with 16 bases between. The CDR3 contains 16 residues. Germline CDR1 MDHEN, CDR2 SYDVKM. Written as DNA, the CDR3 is TGTGCCAGCAGCTCCTTGGCTAGCTCTAGCACAGATACGCAGTATTTT. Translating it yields CASSSLASSSTDTQYF.

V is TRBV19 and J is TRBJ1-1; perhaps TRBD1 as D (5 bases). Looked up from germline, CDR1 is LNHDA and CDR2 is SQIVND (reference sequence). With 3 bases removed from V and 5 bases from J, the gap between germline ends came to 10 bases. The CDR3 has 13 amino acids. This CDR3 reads CASSMGGVTEAFF. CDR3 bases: TGTGCCAGTAGTATGGGAGGGGTGACTGAAGCTTTCTTT.

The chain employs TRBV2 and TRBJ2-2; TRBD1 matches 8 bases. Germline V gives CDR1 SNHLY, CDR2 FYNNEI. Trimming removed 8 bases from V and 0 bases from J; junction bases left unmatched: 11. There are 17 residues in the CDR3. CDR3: CASGPGTGKSNTGELFF. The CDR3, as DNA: TGTGCCAGCGGGCCGGGGACAGGAAAGTCGAACACCGGGGAGCTGTTTTTT. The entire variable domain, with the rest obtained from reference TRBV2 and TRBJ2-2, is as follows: EPEVTQTPSHQVTQMGQEVILRCVPISNHLYFYWYRQILGQKVEFLVSFYNNEISEKSEIFDDQFSVERPDGSNFTLKIRSTKLEDSAMYFCASGPGTGKSNTGELFFGEGSRLTVL.

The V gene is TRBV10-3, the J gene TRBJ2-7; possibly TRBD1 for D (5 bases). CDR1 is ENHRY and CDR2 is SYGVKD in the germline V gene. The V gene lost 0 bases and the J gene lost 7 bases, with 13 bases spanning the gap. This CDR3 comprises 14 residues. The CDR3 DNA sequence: TGTGCCATCAGTGAGTCTCCAGGGCCCGAGGAGCAGTACTTC. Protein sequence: CAISESPGPEEQYF.

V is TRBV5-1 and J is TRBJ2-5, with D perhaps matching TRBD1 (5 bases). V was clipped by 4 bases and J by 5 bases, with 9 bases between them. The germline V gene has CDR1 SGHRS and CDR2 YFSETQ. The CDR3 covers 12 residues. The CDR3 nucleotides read TGCGCCAGCAGCGGACAAATGGAGACCCAGTACTTC. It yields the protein CASSGQMETQYF.

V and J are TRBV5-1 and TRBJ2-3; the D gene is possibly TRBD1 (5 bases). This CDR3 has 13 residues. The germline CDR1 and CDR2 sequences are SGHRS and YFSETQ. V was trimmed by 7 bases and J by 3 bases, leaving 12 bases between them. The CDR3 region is CASAEGATDTQYF. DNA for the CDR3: TGCGCCAGCGCGGAAGGGGCAACAGATACGCAGTATTTT.

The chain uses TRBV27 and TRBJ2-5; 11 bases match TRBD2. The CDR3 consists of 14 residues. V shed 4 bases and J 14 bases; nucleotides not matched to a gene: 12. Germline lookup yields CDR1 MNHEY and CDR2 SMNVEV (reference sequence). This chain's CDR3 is CASSSSSPGLAVYF. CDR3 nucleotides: TGTGCCAGCAGTTCCAGCTCCCCGGGACTAGCGGTTTACTTC.

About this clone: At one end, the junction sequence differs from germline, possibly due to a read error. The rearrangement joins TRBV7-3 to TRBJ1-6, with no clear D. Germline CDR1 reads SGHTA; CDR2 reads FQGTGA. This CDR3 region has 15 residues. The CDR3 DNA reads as TGTGCCGGCAGCATAGTTGCCGGGTATAATTCACCCCTCCACTTT. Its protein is CAGSIVAGYNSPLHF. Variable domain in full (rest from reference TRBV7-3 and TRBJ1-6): GAGVSQTPSNKVTEKGKYVELRCDPISGHTALYWYRQSLGQGPEFLIYFQGTGAADDSGLPNDRFFAVRPEGSVSTLKIQRTERGDSAVYLCAGSIVAGYNSPLHFGNGTRLTVT.

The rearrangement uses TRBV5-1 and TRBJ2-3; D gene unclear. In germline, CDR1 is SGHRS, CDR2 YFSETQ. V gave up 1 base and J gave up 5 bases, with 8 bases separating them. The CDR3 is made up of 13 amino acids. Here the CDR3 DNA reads TGCGCCAGCAGCTTGTCCCCCGTAGATACGCAGTATTTT. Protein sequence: CASSLSPVDTQYF.

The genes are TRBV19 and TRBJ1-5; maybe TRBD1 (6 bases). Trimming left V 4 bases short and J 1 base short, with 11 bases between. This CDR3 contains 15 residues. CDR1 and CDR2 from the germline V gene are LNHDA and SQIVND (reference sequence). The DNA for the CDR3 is TGTGCCAGTAGTACTACAGGGTGGAGCAATCAGCCCCAGCATTTT. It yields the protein CASSTTGWSNQPQHF. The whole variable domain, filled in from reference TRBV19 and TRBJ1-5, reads DGGITQSPKYLFRKEGQNVTLSCEQNLNHDAMYWYRQDPGQGLRLIYYSQIVNDFQKGDIAEGYSVSREKKESFPLTVTSAQKNPTAFYLCASSTTGWSNQPQHFGDGTRLSIL.

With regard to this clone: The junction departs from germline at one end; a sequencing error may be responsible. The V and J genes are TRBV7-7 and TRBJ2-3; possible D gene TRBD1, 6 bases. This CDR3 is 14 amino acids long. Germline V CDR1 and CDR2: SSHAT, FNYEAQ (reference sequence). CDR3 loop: CASSLGAGADTQYF. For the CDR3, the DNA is TGTGCTAGCAGCTTGGGGGCAGGGGCAGATACGCAGTATTTT.

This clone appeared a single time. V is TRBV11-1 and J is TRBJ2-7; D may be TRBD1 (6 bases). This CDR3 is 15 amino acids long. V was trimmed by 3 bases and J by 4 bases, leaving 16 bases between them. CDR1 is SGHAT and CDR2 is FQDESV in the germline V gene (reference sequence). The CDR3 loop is CASSFRRTALYEQYF. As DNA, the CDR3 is TGTGCCAGCAGCTTCCGGCGGACAGCTCTTTACGAGCAGTACTTC.

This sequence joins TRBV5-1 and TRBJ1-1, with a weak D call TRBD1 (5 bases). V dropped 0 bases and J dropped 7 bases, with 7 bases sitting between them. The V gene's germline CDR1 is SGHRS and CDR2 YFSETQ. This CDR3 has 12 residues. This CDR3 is CASSLAGNEAFF. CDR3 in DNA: TGCGCCAGCAGCTTGGCAGGGAATGAAGCTTTCTTT.

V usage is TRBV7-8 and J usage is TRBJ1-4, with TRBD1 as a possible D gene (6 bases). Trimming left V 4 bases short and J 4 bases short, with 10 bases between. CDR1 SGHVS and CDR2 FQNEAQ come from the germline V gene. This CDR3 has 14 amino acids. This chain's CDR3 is CASSSGGFNEKLFF. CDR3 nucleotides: TGTGCCAGCAGCTCGGGGGGCTTTAATGAAAAACTGTTTTTT.

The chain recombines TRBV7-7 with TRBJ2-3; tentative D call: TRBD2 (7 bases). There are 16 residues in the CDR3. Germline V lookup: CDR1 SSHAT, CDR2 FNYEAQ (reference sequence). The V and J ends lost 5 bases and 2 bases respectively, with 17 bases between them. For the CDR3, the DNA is TGTGCCAGCAGCCTGGGGGGGCTTGCTCCCACAGATACGCAGTATTTT. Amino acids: CASSLGGLAPTDTQYF.

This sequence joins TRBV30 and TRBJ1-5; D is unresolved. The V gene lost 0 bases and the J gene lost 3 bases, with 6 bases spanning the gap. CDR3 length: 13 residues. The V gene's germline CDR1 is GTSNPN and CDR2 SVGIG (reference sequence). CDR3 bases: TGTGCCTGGAGTGTAACAGTCAATCAGCCCCAGCATTTT. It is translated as CAWSVTVNQPQHF.

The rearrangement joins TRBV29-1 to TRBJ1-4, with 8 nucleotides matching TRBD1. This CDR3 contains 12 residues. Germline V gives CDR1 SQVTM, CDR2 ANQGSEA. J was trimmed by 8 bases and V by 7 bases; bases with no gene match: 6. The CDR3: CSADRGGEKLFF. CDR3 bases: TGCAGCGCAGACAGGGGAGGGGAAAAACTGTTTTTT.